This T cell receptor beta chain was profiled in a study of cytomegalovirus exposure and HLA in healthy donors. The CDR3 covers 12 residues. Deletions cut 2 bases from V and 7 bases from J, with 6 bases between. Germline V gene lookup returns CDR1 MDHEN and CDR2 SYDVKM. PCR was performed using 60 Vbeta and 13 Jbeta primers. Using immunoSEQ multiplex PCR, the repertoire was profiled, and TCRdb retains in-frame clones only, with some absent. The sample lists under 250,000 clones; around 85% were seen once. About this clone: Distinct nucleotide sequences in the sample also encode this CDR3.

The gene calls are TRBV28 and TRBJ1-5; D uncertain. Sequencing was performed on PBMCs. The source of this sequence is a woman aged 50 to 60 in good health and CMV-seronegative. CDR3 DNA sequence: TGTGCCAGCAGTTTAGAGGTCCAGCCCCAGCATTTT. This sequence encodes CASSLEVQPQHF.